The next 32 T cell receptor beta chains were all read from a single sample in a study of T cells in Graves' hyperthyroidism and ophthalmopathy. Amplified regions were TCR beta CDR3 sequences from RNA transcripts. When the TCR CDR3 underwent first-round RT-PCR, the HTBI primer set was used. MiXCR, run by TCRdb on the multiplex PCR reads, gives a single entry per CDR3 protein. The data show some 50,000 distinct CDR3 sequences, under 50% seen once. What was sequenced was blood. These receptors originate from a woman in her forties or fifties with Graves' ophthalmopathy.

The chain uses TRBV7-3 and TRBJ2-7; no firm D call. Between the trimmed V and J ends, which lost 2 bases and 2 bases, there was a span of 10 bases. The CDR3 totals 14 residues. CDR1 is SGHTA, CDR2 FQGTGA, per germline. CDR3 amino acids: CASSLSVGPYEQYF. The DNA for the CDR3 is TGTGCCAGCAGCTTATCGGTCGGCCCCTACGAGCAGTACTTC.

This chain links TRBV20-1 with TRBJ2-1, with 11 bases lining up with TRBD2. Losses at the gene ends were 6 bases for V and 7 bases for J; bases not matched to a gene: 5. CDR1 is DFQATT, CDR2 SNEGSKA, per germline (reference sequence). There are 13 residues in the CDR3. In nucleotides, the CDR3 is TGCAGTGCGAGAACTAGCGGGAGAAATGAGCAGTTCTTC. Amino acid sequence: CSARTSGRNEQFF.

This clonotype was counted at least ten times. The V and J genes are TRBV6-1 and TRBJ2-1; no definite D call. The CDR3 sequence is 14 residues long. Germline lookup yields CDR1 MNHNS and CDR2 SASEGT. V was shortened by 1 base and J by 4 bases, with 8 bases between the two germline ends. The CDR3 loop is CASSEGAVYNEQFF. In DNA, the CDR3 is TGTGCCAGCAGTGAAGGGGCAGTATACAATGAGCAGTTCTTC.

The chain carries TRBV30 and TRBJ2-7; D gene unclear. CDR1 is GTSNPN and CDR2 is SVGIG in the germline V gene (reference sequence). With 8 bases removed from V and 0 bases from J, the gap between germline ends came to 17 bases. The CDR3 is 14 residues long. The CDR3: CAVPTSLSSYEQYF. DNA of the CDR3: TGTGCCGTCCCCACCTCACTGAGCTCCTACGAGCAGTACTTC. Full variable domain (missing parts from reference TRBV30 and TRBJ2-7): SQTIHQWPATLVQPVGSPLSLECTVEGTSNPNLYWYRQAAGRGLQLLFYSVGIGQISSEVPQNLSASRPQDRQFILSSKKLLLSDSGFYLCAVPTSLSSYEQYFGPGTRLTVT.

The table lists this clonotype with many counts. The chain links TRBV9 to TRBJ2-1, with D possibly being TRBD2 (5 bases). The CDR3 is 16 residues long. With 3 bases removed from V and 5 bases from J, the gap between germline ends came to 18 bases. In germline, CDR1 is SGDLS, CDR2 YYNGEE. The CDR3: CASSGESGLVNNEQFF. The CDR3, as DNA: TGTGCCAGCAGCGGGGAGAGCGGCCTAGTAAACAATGAGCAGTTCTTC.

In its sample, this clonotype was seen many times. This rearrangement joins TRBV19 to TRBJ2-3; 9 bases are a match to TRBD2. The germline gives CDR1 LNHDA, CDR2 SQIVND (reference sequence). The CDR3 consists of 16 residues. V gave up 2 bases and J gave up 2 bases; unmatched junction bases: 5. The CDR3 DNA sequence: TGTGCCAGTAGTATAAGACTAGCGGAAGTCACAGATACGCAGTATTTT. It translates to CASSIRLAEVTDTQYF.

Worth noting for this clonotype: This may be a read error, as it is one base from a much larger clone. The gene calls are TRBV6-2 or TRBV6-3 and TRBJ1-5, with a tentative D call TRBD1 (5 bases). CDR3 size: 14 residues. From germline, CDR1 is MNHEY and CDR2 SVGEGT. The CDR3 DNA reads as TGTACCAGCCGCGGGGGAGGCTTCAATCAGCCCCAGCATTTT. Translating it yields CTSRGGGFNQPQHF.

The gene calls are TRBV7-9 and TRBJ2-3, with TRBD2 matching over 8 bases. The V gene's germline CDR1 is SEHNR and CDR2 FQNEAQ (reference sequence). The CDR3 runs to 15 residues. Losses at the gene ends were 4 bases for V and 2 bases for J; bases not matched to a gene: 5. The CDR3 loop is CASSYIAGITDTQYF. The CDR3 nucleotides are TGTGCCAGCAGCTACATAGCGGGGATCACAGATACGCAGTATTTT.

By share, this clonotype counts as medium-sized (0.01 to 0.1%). The CDR3 sequence: CASSPTGGYEQYF. CDR3 in DNA: TGTGCCAGCAGCCCAACAGGAGGCTACGAGCAGTACTTC. The V gene is TRBV7-6, the J gene TRBJ2-7; D assignment may be TRBD1 or TRBD2 (5 bases each). In germline, CDR1 is SGHVS, CDR2 FNYEAQ. This CDR3 contains 13 residues. Trimming took 5 bases from V and 3 from J, leaving 11 bases between them.

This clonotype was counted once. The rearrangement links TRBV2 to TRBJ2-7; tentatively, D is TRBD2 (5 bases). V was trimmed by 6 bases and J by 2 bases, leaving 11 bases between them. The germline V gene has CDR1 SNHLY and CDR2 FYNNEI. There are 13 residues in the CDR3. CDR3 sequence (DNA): TGTGCCAGCAGATCTGGGGAGACCTACGAGCAGTACTTC. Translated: CASRSGETYEQYF.

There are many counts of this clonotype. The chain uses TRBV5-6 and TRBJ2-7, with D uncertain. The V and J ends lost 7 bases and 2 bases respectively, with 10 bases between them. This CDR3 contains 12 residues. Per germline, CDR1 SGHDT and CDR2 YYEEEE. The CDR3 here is CASSSSPYEQYF. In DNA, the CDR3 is TGTGCCAGCTCTAGTTCCCCCTACGAGCAGTACTTC.

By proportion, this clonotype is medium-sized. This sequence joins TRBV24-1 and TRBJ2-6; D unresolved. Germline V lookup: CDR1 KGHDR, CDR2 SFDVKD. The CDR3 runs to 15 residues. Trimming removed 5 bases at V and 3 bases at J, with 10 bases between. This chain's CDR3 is CATSGTLDGANVLTF. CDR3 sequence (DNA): TGTGCCACCAGTGGTACCCTGGATGGGGCCAACGTCCTGACTTTC.

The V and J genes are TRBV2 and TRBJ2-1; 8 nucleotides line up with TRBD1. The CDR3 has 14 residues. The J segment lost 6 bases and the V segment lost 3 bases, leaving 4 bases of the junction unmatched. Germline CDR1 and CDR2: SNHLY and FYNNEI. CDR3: CASSDPGQGNEQFF. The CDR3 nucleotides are TGTGCCAGCAGTGACCCCGGACAGGGCAATGAGCAGTTCTTC.

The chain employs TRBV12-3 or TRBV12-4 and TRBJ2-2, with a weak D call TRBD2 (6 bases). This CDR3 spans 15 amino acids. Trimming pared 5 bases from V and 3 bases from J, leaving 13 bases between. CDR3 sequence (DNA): TGTGCCAGCAGTGAAGGAGGGGTGGACACCGGGGAGCTGTTTTTT. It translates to CASSEGGVDTGELFF.

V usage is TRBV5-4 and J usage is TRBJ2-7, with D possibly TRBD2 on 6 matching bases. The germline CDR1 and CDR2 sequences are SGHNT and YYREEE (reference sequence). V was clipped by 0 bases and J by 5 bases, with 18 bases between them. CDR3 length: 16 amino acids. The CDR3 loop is CASSLATGLPLDEQYF. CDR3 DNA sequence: TGTGCCAGCAGCTTGGCCACGGGACTTCCCCTCGACGAGCAGTACTTC. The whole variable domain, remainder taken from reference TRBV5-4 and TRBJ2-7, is ETGVTQSPTHLIKTRGQQVTLRCSSQSGHNTVSWYQQALGQGPQFIFQYYREEENGRGNFPPRFSGLQFPNYSSELNVNALELDDSALYLCASSLATGLPLDEQYFGPGTRLTVT.

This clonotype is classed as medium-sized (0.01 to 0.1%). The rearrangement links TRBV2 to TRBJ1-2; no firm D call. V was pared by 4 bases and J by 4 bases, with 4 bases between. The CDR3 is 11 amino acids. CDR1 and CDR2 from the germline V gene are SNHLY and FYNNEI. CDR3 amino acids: CASSGGYGYTF. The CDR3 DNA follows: TGTGCCAGCAGTGGGGGCTATGGCTACACCTTC. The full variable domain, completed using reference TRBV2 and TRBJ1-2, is EPEVTQTPSHQVTQMGQEVILRCVPISNHLYFYWYRQILGQKVEFLVSFYNNEISEKSEIFDDQFSVERPDGSNFTLKIRSTKLEDSAMYFCASSGGYGYTFGSGTRLTVV.

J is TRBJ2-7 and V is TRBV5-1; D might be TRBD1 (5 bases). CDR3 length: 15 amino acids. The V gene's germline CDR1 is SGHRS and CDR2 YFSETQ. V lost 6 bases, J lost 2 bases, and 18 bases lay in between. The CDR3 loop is CASKQDSSGTYEQYF. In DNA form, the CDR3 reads TGCGCCAGCAAACAAGACAGCAGTGGAACCTACGAGCAGTACTTC.

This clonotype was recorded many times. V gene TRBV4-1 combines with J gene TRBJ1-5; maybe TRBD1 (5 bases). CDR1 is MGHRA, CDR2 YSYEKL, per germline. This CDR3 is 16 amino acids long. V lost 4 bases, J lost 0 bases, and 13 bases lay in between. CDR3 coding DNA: TGCGCCAGCAGCCCCTCACCCGGGGCTAGCAATCAGCCCCAGCATTTT. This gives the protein CASSPSPGASNQPQHF.

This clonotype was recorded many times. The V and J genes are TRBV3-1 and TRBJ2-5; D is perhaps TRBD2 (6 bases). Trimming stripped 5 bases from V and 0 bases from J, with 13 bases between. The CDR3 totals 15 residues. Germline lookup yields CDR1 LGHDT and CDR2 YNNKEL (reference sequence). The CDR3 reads CASSSTRQDQETQYF. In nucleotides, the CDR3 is TGTGCCAGCAGCTCGACTAGACAAGACCAAGAGACCCAGTACTTC.

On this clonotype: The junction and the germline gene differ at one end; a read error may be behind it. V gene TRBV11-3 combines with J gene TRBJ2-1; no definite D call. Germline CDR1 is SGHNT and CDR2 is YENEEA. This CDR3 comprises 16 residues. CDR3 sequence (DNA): TGTGCCAGCGGCTTAATAGCCGGTAGCTCCTACGATGAGCAGTTCTTC. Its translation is CASGLIAGSSYDEQFF.

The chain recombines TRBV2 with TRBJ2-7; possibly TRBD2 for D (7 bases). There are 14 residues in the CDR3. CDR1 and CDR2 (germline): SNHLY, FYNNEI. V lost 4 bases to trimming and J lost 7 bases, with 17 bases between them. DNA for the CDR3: TGTGCCAGCAGTGTCCGGGGGGCAGCCGGGGAGCAGTACTTC. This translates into CASSVRGAAGEQYF.

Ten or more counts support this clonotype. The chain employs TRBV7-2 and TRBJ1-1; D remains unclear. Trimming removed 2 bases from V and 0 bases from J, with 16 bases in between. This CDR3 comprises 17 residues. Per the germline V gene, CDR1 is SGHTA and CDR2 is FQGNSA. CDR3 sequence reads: CASSLFQTYPLNTEAFF. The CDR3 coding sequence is TGTGCCAGCAGCTTATTCCAGACGTATCCTTTGAACACTGAAGCTTTCTTT.

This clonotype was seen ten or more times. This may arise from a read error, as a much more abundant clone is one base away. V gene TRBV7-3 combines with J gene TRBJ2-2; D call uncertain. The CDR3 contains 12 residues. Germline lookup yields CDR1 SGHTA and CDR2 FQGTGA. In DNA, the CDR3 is TGTGCCAGCAGCTCCCACACCAGGGAGCTGTTTTTT. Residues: CASSSHTRELFF.

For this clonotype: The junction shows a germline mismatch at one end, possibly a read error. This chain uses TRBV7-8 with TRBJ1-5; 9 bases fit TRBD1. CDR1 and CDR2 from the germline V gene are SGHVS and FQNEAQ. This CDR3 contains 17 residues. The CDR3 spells CASSPQDRGSYNEPQHF. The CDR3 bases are TGTGCCAGCAGCCCGCAGGACAGGGGATCCTACAATGAGCCCCAGCATTTT.

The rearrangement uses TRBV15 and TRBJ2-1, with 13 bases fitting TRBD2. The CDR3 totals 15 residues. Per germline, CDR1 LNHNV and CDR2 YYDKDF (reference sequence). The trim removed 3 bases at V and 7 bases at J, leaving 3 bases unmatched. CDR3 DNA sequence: TGTGCCACCAGCAGGACTAGCGGGGGGATGAATGAGCAGTTCTTC. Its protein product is CATSRTSGGMNEQFF. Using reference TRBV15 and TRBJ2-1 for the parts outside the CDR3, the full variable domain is DAMVIQNPRYQVTQFGKPVTLSCSQTLNHNVMYWYQQKSSQAPKLLFHYYDKDFNNEADTPDNFQSRRPNTSFCFLDIRSPGLGDTAMYLCATSRTSGGMNEQFFGPGTRLTVL.

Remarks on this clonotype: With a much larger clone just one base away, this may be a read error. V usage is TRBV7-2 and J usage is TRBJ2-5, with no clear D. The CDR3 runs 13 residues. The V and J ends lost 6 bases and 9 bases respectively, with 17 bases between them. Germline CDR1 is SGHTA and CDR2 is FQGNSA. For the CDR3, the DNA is TGTGCCAGCAGTCCGGAACTCTATCAGCCCCAGTACTTC. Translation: CASSPELYQPQYF.

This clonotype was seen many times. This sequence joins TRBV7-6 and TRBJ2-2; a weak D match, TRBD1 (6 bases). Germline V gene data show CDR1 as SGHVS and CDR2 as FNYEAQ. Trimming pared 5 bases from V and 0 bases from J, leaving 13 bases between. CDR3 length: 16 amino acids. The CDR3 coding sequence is TGTGCCAGCAGCGTACTACAGGGACCGAACACCGGGGAGCTGTTTTTT. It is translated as CASSVLQGPNTGELFF.

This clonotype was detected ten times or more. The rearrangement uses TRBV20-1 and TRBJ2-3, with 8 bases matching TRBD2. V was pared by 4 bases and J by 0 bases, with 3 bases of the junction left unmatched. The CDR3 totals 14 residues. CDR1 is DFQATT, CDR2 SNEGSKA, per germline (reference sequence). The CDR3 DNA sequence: TGCAGTGCTAACCTAGCGGGTAGCACAGATACGCAGTATTTT. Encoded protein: CSANLAGSTDTQYF.

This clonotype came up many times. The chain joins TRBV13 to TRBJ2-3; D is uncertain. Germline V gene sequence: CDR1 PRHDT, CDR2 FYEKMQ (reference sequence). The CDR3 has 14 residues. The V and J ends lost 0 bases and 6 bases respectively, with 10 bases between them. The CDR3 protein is CASSLGAKQDTQYF. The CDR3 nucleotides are TGTGCCAGCAGCTTAGGGGCTAAGCAGGATACGCAGTATTTT.

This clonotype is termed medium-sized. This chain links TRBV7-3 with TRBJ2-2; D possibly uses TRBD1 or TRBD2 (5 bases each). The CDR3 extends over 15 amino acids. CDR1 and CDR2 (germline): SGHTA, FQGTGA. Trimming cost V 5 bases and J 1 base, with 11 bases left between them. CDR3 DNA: TGTGCCAGCAGCCCAGATGGGGGGAACACCGGGGAGCTGTTTTTT. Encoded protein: CASSPDGGNTGELFF.

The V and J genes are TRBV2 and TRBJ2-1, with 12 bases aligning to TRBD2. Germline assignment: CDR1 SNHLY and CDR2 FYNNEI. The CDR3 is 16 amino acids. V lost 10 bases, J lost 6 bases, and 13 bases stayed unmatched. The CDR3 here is CATGLAGRERGNEQFF. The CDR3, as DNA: TGTGCCACAGGACTAGCGGGGAGAGAAAGGGGCAATGAGCAGTTCTTC.

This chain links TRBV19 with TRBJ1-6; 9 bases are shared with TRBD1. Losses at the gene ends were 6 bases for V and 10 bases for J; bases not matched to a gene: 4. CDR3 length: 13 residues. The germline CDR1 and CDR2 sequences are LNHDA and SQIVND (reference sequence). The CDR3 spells CASSRQGGSPLHF. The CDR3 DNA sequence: TGTGCCAGTAGCCGACAGGGGGGATCACCCCTCCACTTT. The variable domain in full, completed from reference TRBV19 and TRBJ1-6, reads DGGITQSPKYLFRKEGQNVTLSCEQNLNHDAMYWYRQDPGQGLRLIYYSQIVNDFQKGDIAEGYSVSREKKESFPLTVTSAQKNPTAFYLCASSRQGGSPLHFGNGTRLTVT.